This TCR beta chain was identified in a study of cytomegalovirus exposure and HLA in healthy donors. In the study overall: A prior analysis found 117 million unique TCR beta sequences from 150 million to 200 million T cells. Findings and caveats of the study: Reports state that TCR beta sequences accurately predicted most subjects' HLA-A and HLA-B alleles. Some TCR beta chains (more than 150 of them) were listed as cytomegalovirus-associated.

In this sample, this clone turned up a few times. Its antigen remains unidentified. One end of the junction is discordant with germline, which a read error may explain. In the PCR, 60 Vbeta and 13 Jbeta primers were used. Sequencing used immunoSEQ multiplex PCR; TCRdb keeps in-frame clones, though not all of them. The data show 20,000 to 30,000 clones, just under 80% seen once. This TCR came from a male donor in good health and CMV-seronegative. The sample was PBMCs.

The CDR3: CASTLWGEEDEKLFF. The DNA of the CDR3 is TGTGCCAGCACCTTGTGGGGGGAGGAGGATGAAAAACTGTTTTTT. The genes are TRBV5-6 and TRBJ1-4; a weak D match, TRBD1 (5 bases). Germline CDR1 and CDR2: SGHDT and YYEEEE. This CDR3 is built from 15 residues. Complete variable domain (other parts from reference TRBV5-6 and TRBJ1-4): DAGVTQSPTHLIKTRGQQVTLRCSPKSGHDTVSWYQQALGQGPQFIFQYYEEEERQRGNFPDRFSGHQFPNYSSELNVNALLLGDSALYLCASTLWGEEDEKLFFGSGTQLSVL.